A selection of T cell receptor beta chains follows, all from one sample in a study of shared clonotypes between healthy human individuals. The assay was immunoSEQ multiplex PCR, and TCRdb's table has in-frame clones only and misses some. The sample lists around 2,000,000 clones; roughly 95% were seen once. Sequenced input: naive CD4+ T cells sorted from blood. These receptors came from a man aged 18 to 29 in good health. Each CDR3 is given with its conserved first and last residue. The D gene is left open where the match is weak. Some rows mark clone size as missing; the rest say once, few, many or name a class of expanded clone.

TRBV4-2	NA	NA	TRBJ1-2	TGTGCCAGCAGCCAAGGGCAAGGGGGAGATGGCTACACCTTC	CASSQGQGGDGYTF
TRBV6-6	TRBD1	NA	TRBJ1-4	TGTGCCAGCAGTCCCGGGACAGGGGATAATGAAAAACTGTTTTTT	CASSPGTGDNEKLFF
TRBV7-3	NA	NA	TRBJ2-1	TGTGCCAGCAGCCAAGGCGGACGGTTGAGCTCCTACAATGAGCAGTTCTTC	CASSQGGRLSSYNEQFF
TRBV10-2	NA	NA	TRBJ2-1	TGCGCCAGCATTAACCGGGCTGAGCAGTTCTTC	CASINRAEQFF
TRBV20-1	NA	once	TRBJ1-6	TGCAGTGCTAGTGCGGATTCACCCCTCCACTTT	CSASADSPLHF
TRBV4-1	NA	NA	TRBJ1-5	TGCGCCAGCAGCCAAGAGCAGGGCGAGCAGCCCCAGCATTTT	CASSQEQGEQPQHF
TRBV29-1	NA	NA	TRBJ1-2	TGCAGCGTTCTAGGACAGCCCACTGATGGCTACACCTTC	CSVLGQPTDGYTF
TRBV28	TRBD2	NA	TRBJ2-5	TGTGCCAGCAGTTTAGAAAGCGGGGGGCACCAAGAGACCCAGTACTTC	CASSLESGGHQETQYF
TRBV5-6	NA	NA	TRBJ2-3	TGTGCCAGCAGCTTGGATCCAGCACCGCAGTATTTT	CASSLDPAPQYF
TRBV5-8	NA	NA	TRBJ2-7	TGTGCCAGCAGCTGGCTATTCCTAATCGGAGGAGGCGACTACGAGCAGTACTTC	CASSWLFLIGGGDYEQYF
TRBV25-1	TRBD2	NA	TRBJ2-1	TGTGCCAGCAGATCCGGGACTAGCGGGAGCGGGCCTCGCAATGAGCAGTTCTTC	CASRSGTSGSGPRNEQFF
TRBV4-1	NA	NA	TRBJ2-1	TGCGCCAGCGCCCGAGGGGCCGGGAATGAGCAGTTCTTC	CASARGAGNEQFF
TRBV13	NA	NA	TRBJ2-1	TGTGCCAGCAGCCAAAACACCCAGTTCTTC	CASSQNTQFF
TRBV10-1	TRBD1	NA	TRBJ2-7	TGCGCCAGCAGTGCGGGCAGGGGGCATTCGGCGGGACCCTACGAGCAGTACTTC	CASSAGRGHSAGPYEQYF